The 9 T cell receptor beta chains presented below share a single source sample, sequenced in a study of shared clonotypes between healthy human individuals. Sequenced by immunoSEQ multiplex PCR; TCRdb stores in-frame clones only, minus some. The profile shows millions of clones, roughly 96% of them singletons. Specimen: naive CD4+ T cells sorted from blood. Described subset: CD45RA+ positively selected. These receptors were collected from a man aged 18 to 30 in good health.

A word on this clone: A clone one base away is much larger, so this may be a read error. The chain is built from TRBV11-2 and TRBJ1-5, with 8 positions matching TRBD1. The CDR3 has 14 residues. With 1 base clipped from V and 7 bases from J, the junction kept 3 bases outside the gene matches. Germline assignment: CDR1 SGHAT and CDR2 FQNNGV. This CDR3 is CASSLATGEQPQHF. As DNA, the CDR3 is TGTGCCAGCAGCTTAGCGACAGGGGAGCAGCCCCAGCATTTT.

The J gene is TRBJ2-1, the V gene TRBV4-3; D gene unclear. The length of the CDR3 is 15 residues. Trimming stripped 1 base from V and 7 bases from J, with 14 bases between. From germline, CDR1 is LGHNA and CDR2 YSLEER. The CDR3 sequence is CASSQGAYQANEQFF. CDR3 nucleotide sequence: TGCGCCAGCAGCCAAGGAGCCTATCAGGCTAATGAGCAGTTCTTC.

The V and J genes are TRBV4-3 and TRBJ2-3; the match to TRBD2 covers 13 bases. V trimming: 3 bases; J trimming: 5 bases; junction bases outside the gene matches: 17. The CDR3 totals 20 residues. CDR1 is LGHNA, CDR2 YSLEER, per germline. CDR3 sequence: CASSHYSWTGLAGDGDTQYF. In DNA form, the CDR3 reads TGCGCCAGCAGCCACTATTCCTGGACAGGACTAGCGGGAGATGGAGATACGCAGTATTTT.

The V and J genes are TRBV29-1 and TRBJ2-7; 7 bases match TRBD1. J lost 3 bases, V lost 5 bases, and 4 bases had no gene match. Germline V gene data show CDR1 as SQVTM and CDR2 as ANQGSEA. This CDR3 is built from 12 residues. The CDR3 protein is CSVTTGFYEQYF. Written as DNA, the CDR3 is TGCAGCGTTACGACAGGGTTCTACGAGCAGTACTTC.

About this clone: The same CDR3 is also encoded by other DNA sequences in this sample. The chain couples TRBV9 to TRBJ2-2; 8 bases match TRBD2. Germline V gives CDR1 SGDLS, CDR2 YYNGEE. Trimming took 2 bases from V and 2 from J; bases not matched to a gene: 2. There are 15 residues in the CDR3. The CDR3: CASSVTSGNTGELFF. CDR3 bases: TGTGCCAGCAGCGTCACTAGCGGTAACACCGGGGAGCTGTTTTTT.

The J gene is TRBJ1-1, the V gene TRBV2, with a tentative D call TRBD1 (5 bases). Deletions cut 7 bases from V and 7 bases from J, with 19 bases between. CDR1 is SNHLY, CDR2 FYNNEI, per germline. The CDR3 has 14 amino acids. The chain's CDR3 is CASNYVRGVVEAFF. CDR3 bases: TGTGCCAGCAATTACGTTCGGGGGGTGGTTGAAGCTTTCTTT.

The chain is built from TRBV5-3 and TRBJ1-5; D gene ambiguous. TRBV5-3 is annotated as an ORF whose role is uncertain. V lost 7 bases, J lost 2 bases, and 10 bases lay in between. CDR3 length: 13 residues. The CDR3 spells CARGGLGNQPQHF. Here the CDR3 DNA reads TGTGCCAGAGGTGGATTAGGCAATCAGCCCCAGCATTTT.

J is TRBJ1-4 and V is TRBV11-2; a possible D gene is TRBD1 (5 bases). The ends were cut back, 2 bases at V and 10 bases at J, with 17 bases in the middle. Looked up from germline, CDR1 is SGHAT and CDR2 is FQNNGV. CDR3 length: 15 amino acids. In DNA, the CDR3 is TGTGCCAGCAGCTTACAGCAGGGTGGCGGAGTAAAACTGTTTTTT. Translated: CASSLQQGGGVKLFF.

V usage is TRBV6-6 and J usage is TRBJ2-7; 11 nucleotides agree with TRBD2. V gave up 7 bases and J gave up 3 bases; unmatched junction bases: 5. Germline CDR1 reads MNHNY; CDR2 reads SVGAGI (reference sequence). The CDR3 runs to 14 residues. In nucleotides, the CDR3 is TGTGCCAGCATCGGGACTAGCGGAAACTACGAGCAGTACTTC. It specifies CASIGTSGNYEQYF.